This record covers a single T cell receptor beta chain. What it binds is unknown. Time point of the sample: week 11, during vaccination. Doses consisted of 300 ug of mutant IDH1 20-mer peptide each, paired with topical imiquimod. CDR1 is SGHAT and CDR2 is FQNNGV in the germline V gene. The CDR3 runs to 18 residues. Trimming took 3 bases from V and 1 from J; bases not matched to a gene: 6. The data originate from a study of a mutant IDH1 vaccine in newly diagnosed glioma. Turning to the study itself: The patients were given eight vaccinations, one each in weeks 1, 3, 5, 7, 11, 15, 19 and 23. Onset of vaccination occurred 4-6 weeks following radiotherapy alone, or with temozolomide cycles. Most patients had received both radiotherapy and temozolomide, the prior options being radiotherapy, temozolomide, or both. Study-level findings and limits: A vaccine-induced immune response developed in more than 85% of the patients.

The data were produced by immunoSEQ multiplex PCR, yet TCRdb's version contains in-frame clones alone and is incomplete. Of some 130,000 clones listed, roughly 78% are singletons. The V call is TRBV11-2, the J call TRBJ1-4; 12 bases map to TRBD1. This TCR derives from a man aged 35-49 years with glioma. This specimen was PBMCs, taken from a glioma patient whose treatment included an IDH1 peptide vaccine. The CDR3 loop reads CASSLGTGGGGTNEKLFF. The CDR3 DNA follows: TGTGCCAGCAGCTTGGGGACAGGGGGCGGTGGAACTAATGAAAAACTGTTTTTT.